Shown below are 22 T cell receptor beta chains from a single sample sequenced in a study of Graves' ophthalmopathy and Graves' hyperthyroidism. The study amplified TCR beta CDR3 regions using RNA transcripts. Second-round multiplex PCR came after a first-round RT-PCR that employed HTBI primers. One entry per CDR3 protein, called by TCRdb with MiXCR from the multiplex PCR reads. The data hold hundreds of thousands of distinct CDR3 sequences, with over 40% observed a single time. Sequencing was done on a sample of peripheral blood. These receptors originate from an adult man with Graves' ophthalmopathy.

Concerning this clonotype itself: Compared with germline, one end of the junction differs, possibly owing to a read error. The chain recombines TRBV2 with TRBJ2-7; 8 bases align to TRBD1. CDR1 is SNHLY and CDR2 is FYNNEI in the germline V gene. This CDR3 comprises 11 residues. The CDR3 reads CASSGRTGRHF. CDR3 DNA sequence: TGTGCCAGCAGCGGAAGGACAGGGCGACACTTC.

The gene calls are TRBV7-9 and TRBJ2-5; D remains unclear. The CDR3 has 14 residues. The V and J ends lost 3 bases and 5 bases respectively, with 13 bases between them. Per germline, CDR1 SEHNR and CDR2 FQNEAQ (reference sequence). In nucleotides, the CDR3 is TGTGCCAGCAGCTTGTCGGCTGGTACGGAGACCCAGTACTTC. Translated: CASSLSAGTETQYF.

The count of this clonotype is one. This could be a read error, since a much larger clone is one nucleotide away. This chain uses TRBV2 with TRBJ1-2, with TRBD1 as a possible D gene (5 bases). V was shortened by 7 bases and J by 0 bases, with 15 bases between the two germline ends. Germline CDR1 and CDR2: SNHLY and FYNNEI. The CDR3 spans 15 residues. This CDR3 reads CASIQAGGSNYGYTF. The CDR3 DNA reads as TGTGCCAGCATCCAAGCTGGGGGGTCTAACTATGGCTACACCTTC.

This clonotype appeared a few times. The V and J genes are TRBV24-1 and TRBJ1-1, with D hard to call. This CDR3 spans 13 amino acids. V was cut by 4 bases and J by 4 bases, with 9 bases left in between. Germline V gene data show CDR1 as KGHDR and CDR2 as SFDVKD. Here the CDR3 DNA reads TGTGCCACCAGTGACTTGGCAGGCACTGAAGCTTTCTTT. This codes for CATSDLAGTEAFF.

This chain connects TRBV20-1 to TRBJ2-5; 8 bases are a match to TRBD2. Losses at the gene ends were 2 bases for V and 1 base for J; bases not matched to a gene: 3. This CDR3 region has 14 residues. Germline CDR1 DFQATT, CDR2 SNEGSKA (reference sequence). The CDR3: CSARLGGVQETQYF. The CDR3 DNA is TGCAGTGCTAGACTCGGGGGGGTCCAAGAGACCCAGTACTTC.

This clonotype was counted once. J is TRBJ1-2 and V is TRBV5-1, with 8 nucleotides matching TRBD1. Germline trimming cut 7 bases from V and 2 bases from J; bases unmatched to any gene: 13. The CDR3 covers 16 residues. Germline V lookup: CDR1 SGHRS, CDR2 YFSETQ. CDR3 amino acids: CASARGGQGANYGYTF. The CDR3 DNA follows: TGCGCCAGCGCCAGAGGTGGGCAGGGGGCGAACTATGGCTACACCTTC.

The chain's CDR3 is CASSPDRASYNEQFF. The CDR3, as DNA: TGTGCCAGCAGTCCGGACAGGGCGTCCTACAATGAGCAGTTCTTC. This rearrangement joins TRBV2 to TRBJ2-1; 8 nucleotides match TRBD1. The J segment lost 1 base and the V segment lost 5 bases, leaving 4 bases of the junction unmatched. The CDR3 is 15 residues long. The germline V gene has CDR1 SNHLY and CDR2 FYNNEI.

In its sample, this clonotype was seen a few times. The chain recombines TRBV4-2 with TRBJ1-6, with no clear D. The CDR3 totals 13 residues. Trimming cost V 6 bases and J 7 bases, with 10 bases left between them. Germline CDR1 and CDR2: LGHNA and YNFKEQ. The CDR3 sequence: CASSFSQNSPLHF. The CDR3 nucleotides are TGTGCCAGCAGTTTTTCGCAGAATTCACCCCTCCACTTT.

Concerning this clonotype itself: Here the CDR3 omits its conserved ending phenylalanine or tryptophan, so a read error is the likely source. The rearrangement uses TRBV4-2 and TRBJ1-1; D is uncertain. Germline loops: CDR1 LGHNA, CDR2 YNFKEQ. Between the trimmed V and J ends, which lost 1 base and 4 bases, there was a span of 7 bases. This CDR3 is built from 13 residues. The CDR3 region is CASSQGKGTEAFS. DNA for the CDR3: TGTGCCAGCAGCCAAGGTAAGGGCACTGAAGCTTTCTCT.

This clonotype was counted only a few times. The chain links TRBV3-1 to TRBJ2-2; D unresolved. The V and J ends lost 4 bases and 0 bases respectively, with 12 bases between them. This CDR3 contains 16 residues. Germline V lookup: CDR1 LGHDT, CDR2 YNNKEL (reference sequence). This chain's CDR3 is CASSRPPFANTGELFF. The CDR3 nucleotides read TGTGCCAGCAGCCGACCGCCCTTCGCGAACACCGGGGAGCTGTTTTTT.

This clonotype has ten or more counts. This chain joins TRBV15 and TRBJ1-4, with 7 positions matching TRBD1. Germline CDR1 is LNHNV and CDR2 is YYDKDF (reference sequence). The CDR3 covers 13 residues. V trimming: 8 bases; J trimming: 7 bases; junction bases outside the gene matches: 7. CDR3 sequence: CATGRGPGEKLFF. CDR3 nucleotide sequence: TGTGCCACCGGGAGGGGGCCCGGTGAAAAACTGTTTTTT.

The chain links TRBV19 to TRBJ1-4; D not resolved. Trimming shortened V by 5 bases and J by 4 bases, and 14 bases separated the two germline ends. The CDR3 consists of 15 residues. Germline assignment: CDR1 LNHDA and CDR2 SQIVND (reference sequence). Here the CDR3 DNA reads TGTGCCAGTAGTCTTGCCCGGGCCTTTAATGAAAAACTGTTTTTT. This translates into CASSLARAFNEKLFF.

V and J are TRBV25-1 and TRBJ1-4; no reliable D call. The V end lost 6 bases, the J end lost 5 bases, and 13 bases lay between the germline ends. Germline V gene sequence: CDR1 MGHDK, CDR2 SYGVNS. This CDR3 is built from 14 residues. The CDR3 reads CASRDSKPNEKLFF. The CDR3 nucleotides read TGTGCCAGCAGAGATTCCAAGCCGAATGAAAAACTGTTTTTT.

The chain joins TRBV9 to TRBJ1-6; possible D gene TRBD1, 5 bases. CDR1 SGDLS and CDR2 YYNGEE come from the germline V gene. The CDR3 has 16 amino acids. V shed 4 bases and J shed 8 bases, with 19 bases lying between them. The CDR3 protein is CASSQDLAGYYSPLHF. The CDR3 DNA follows: TGTGCCAGCAGCCAAGATCTAGCAGGGTACTATTCACCCCTCCACTTT.

The chain employs TRBV3-1 and TRBJ2-2; D uncertain. This CDR3 contains 13 residues. Germline assignment: CDR1 LGHDT and CDR2 YNNKEL (reference sequence). V lost 0 bases, J lost 4 bases, and 3 bases lay in between. As DNA, the CDR3 is TGTGCCAGCAGCCAAGAAGCCACCGGGGAGCTGTTTTTT. As protein: CASSQEATGELFF. The full variable domain, rest sourced from reference TRBV3-1 and TRBJ2-2, is DTAVSQTPKYLVTQMGNDKSIKCEQNLGHDTMYWYKQDSKKFLKIMFSYNNKELIINETVPNRFSPKSPDKAHLNLHINSLELGDSAVYFCASSQEATGELFFGEGSRLTVL.

This clonotype was detected ten times or more. This chain joins TRBV4-1 and TRBJ2-5; 13 bases line up with TRBD2. CDR3 length: 15 amino acids. The V and J ends lost 4 bases and 4 bases, in that order; junction bases with no gene match: 3. Germline CDR1 reads MGHRA; CDR2 reads YSYEKL. In nucleotides, the CDR3 is TGCGCCAGCAGCCCCCGGACTAGCGGGGGAGAGACCCAGTACTTC. It yields the protein CASSPRTSGGETQYF.

The chain couples TRBV24-1 to TRBJ2-2; 10 bases fit TRBD1. CDR3 length: 15 amino acids. CDR1 and CDR2 (germline): KGHDR, SFDVKD. J lost 5 bases, V lost 4 bases, and 3 bases had no gene match. The CDR3 sequence is CATSDGQGVTGELFF. The CDR3 coding sequence is TGTGCCACCAGTGACGGACAGGGGGTTACCGGGGAGCTGTTTTTT.

This clonotype has at least ten counts. The V gene is TRBV15, the J gene TRBJ2-2; TRBD2 matches 12 bases. The germline CDR1 and CDR2 sequences are LNHNV and YYDKDF (reference sequence). Trimming took 5 bases from V and 5 from J; bases not matched to a gene: 3. The length of the CDR3 is 15 residues. The CDR3 sequence is CATSPGLAGTGELFF. The CDR3 coding sequence is TGTGCCACCAGCCCGGGACTAGCGGGTACCGGGGAGCTGTTTTTT.

In its sample, this clonotype was seen many times. The rearrangement uses TRBV12-3 or TRBV12-4 and TRBJ1-5; no reliable D call. The CDR3 is made up of 13 amino acids. V was pared by 5 bases and J by 4 bases, with 9 bases between. The CDR3 sequence is CASSRKSNQPQHF. CDR3 sequence (DNA): TGTGCCAGCAGTCGTAAGTCGAATCAGCCCCAGCATTTT.

The rearrangement joins TRBV6-1 to TRBJ1-5; no definite D call. V was pared by 2 bases and J by 6 bases, with 14 bases between. Germline CDR1 reads MNHNS; CDR2 reads SASEGT. The CDR3 length is 15 residues. The CDR3 protein is CASSEIRGSGQPQHF. CDR3 nucleotide sequence: TGTGCCAGCAGTGAAATCCGGGGATCAGGTCAGCCCCAGCATTTT.

This clonotype was found many times. The rearrangement joins TRBV12-3 or TRBV12-4 to TRBJ1-2; 8 positions match TRBD1. This CDR3 contains 13 residues. With 4 bases clipped from V and 7 bases from J, the junction kept 5 bases outside the gene matches. The CDR3 DNA follows: TGTGCCAGCAGTTCCCAGGGGGCAGGTGGCTACACCTTC. This sequence encodes CASSSQGAGGYTF.

Many counts were recorded for this clonotype. The chain employs TRBV6-5 and TRBJ1-6; 7 bases map to TRBD1. From germline, CDR1 is MNHEY and CDR2 SVGAGI. CDR3 length equals 14 residues. The J segment lost 7 bases and the V segment lost 6 bases, leaving 6 bases of the junction unmatched. CDR3 sequence (DNA): TGTGCCAGCAGCCCGGACAGGCAGAATTCACCCCTCCACTTT. Protein sequence: CASSPDRQNSPLHF.